What follows describes a single T cell receptor (beta chain). The data were obtained in a study of blood T cells in healthy people across ages. Samples each yielded at least 5 micrograms of total RNA. Looked up from germline, CDR1 is MNHEY and CDR2 is SVGEGT. CDR3 length equals 16 residues. V shed 6 bases and J 0 bases; nucleotides not matched to a gene: 10. With a J-beta primer mix and a sample-barcoded 5' primer, a second PCR ran roughly 6 to 12 cycles. Each CDR3 protein gets one entry after TCRdb re-called the 5' RACE reads with MiXCR. The sample carries about 680,000 distinct CDR3 sequences, 45% to 50% recorded once.

This sequence was found in a woman aged 60-75 years in good health. The chain recombines TRBV6-2 or TRBV6-3 with TRBJ2-7; 8 bases align to TRBD2. The source material was blood. The CDR3 reads CASRPRGEAGSYEQYF. DNA of the CDR3: TGTGCCAGCAGACCGCGGGGGGAAGCGGGCTCCTACGAGCAGTACTTC.